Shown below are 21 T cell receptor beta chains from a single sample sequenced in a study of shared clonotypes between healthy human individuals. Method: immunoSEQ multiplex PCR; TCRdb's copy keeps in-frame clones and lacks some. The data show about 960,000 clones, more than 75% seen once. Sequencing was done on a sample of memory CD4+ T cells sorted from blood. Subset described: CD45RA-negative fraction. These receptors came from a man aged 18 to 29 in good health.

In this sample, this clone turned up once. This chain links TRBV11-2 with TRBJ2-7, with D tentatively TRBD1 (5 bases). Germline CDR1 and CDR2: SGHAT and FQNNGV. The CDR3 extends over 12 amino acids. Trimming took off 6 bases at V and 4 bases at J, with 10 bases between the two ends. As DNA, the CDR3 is TGTGCCAGCAGGCAGGGCTTGTACGAGCAGTACTTC. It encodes CASRQGLYEQYF.

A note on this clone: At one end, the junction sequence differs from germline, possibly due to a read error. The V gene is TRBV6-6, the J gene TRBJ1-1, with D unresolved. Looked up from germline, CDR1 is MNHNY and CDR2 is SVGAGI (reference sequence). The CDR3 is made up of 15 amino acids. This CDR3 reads CAGSSQTAGHTEAFF. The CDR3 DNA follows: TGTGCCGGCAGTTCCCAGACGGCCGGTCACACTGAAGCTTTCTTT.

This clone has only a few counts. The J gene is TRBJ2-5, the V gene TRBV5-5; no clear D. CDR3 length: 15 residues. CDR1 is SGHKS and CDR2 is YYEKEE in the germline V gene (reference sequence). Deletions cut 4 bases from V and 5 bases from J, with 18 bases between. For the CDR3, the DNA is TGTGCCAGCAGCCAGGCTTTCATAGGCCGGGAGACCCAGTACTTC. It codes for CASSQAFIGRETQYF.

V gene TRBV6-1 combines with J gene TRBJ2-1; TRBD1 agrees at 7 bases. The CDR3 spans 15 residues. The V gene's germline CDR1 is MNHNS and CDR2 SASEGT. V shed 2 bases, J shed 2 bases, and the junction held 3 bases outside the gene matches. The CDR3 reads CASSEPGGPYNEQFF. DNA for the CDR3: TGTGCCAGCAGTGAACCAGGGGGTCCCTACAATGAGCAGTTCTTC.

CDR3 residues: CASSLARIETQYF. In DNA form, the CDR3 reads TGTGCCAGCAGCTTAGCTAGGATCGAGACCCAGTACTTC. This chain uses TRBV7-2 with TRBJ2-5; no reliable D call. V was pared by 0 bases and J by 5 bases, with 7 bases between. This CDR3 has 13 residues. Germline-derived CDR1 and CDR2 are SGHTA and FQGNSA.

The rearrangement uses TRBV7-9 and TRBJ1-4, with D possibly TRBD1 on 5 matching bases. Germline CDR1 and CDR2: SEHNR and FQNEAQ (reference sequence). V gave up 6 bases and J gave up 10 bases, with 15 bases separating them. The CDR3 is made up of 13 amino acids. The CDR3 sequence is CASSSDSLGKLFF. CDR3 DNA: TGTGCCAGCAGTTCCGACAGTCTAGGAAAACTGTTTTTT.

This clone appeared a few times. In DNA form, the CDR3 reads TGTGCCAGCACCCTCGGGGGCCAGGCCACTGAGCAGTTCTTC. As protein: CASTLGGQATEQFF. The chain uses TRBV6-1 and TRBJ2-1; D tentatively reads TRBD1 or TRBD2 (6 bases each). The V end was cut by 7 bases, the J end by 9 bases, with 19 bases between. This CDR3 region has 14 residues. Germline V lookup: CDR1 MNHNS, CDR2 SASEGT.

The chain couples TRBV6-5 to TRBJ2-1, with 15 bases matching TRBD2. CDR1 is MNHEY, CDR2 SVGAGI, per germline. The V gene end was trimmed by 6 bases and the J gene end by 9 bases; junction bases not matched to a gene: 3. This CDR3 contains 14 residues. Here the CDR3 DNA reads TGTGCCAGCAGGGGACTAGCGGGGGGAGGTGAGCAGTTCTTC. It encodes CASRGLAGGGEQFF.

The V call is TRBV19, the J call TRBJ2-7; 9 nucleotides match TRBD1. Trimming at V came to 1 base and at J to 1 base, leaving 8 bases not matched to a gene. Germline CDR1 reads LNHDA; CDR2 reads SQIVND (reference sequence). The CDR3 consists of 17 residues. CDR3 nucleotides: TGTGCCAGTAGTATAGGGCCGGCCGGGACAGGGTCCTACGAGCAGTACTTC. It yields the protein CASSIGPAGTGSYEQYF.

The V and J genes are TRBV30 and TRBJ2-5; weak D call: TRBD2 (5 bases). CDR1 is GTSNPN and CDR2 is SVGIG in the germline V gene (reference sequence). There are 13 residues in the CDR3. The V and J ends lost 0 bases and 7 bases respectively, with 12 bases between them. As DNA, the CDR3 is TGTGCCTGGAGTGTATTGGAGGCCGGGACCCAGTACTTC. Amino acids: CAWSVLEAGTQYF.

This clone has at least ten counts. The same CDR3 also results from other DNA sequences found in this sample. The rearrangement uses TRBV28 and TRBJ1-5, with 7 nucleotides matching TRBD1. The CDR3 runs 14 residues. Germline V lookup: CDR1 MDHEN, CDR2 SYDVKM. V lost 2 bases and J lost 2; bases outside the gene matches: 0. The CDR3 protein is CASSLGTGNQPQHF. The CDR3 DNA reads TGTGCCAGCAGTTTAGGGACAGGCAATCAGCCCCAGCATTTT.

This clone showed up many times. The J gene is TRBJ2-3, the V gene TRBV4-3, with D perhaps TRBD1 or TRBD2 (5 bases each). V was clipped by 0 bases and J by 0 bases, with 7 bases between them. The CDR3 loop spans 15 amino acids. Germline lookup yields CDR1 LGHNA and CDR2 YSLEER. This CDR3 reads CASSQDWGSTDTQYF. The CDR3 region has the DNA TGCGCCAGCAGCCAAGACTGGGGGAGCACAGATACGCAGTATTTT.

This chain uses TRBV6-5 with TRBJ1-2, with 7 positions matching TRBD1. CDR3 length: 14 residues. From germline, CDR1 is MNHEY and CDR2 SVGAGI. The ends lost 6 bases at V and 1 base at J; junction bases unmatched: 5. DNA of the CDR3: TGTGCCAGCAGACTGACAGGGTTTAACTATGGCTACACCTTC. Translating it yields CASRLTGFNYGYTF.

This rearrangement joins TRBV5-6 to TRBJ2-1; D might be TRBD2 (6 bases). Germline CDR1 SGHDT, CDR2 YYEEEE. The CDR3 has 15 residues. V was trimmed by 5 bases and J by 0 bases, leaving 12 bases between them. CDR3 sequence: CASRGRGSSYNEQFF. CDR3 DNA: TGTGCCAGCAGGGGCCGGGGGTCCTCCTACAATGAGCAGTTCTTC.

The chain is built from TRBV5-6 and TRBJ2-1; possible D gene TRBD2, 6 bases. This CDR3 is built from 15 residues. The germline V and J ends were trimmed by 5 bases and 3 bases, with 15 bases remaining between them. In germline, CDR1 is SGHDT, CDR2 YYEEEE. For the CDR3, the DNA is TGTGCCAGCAGTCGTGGGACTGGGGGCTACAATGAGCAGTTCTTC. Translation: CASSRGTGGYNEQFF.

CDR3 in amino acids: CASSLAGQTAFF. DNA for the CDR3: TGTGCCAGCAGCTTAGCAGGACAGACTGCGTTCTTC. The chain has TRBV7-8 and TRBJ2-1; possibly TRBD1 for D (6 bases). V gave up 0 bases and J gave up 15 bases, with 12 bases separating them. CDR1 and CDR2 (germline): SGHVS, FQNEAQ. The length of the CDR3 is 12 residues.

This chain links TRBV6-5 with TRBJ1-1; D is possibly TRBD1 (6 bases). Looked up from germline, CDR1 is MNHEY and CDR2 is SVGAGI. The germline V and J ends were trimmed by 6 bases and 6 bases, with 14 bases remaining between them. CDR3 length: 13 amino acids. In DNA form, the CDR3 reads TGTGCCAGCAGCGCAGCGGGGGCCCCTGAAGCTTTCTTT. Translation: CASSAAGAPEAFF.

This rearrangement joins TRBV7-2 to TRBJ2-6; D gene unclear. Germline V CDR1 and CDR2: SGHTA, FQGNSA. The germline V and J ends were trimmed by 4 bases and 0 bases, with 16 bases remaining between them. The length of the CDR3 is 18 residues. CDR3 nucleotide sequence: TGTGCCAGCAGCTCCCGGACCGCTTTTCGCTCTGGGGCCAACGTCCTGACTTTC. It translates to CASSSRTAFRSGANVLTF.

Written as DNA, the CDR3 is TGTGCCAGTAGTGGGGCAGATAATCAGCCCCAGCATTTT. Residues: CASSGADNQPQHF. The rearrangement uses TRBV19 and TRBJ1-5; possible D gene TRBD1, 5 bases. Germline values: CDR1 LNHDA, CDR2 SQIVND (reference sequence). CDR3 length equals 13 residues. V lost 5 bases and J lost 4, with 9 bases in between.

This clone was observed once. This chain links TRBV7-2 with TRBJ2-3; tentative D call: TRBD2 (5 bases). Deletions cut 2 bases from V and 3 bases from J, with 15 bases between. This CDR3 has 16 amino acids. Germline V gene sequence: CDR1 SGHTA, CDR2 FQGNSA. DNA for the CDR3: TGTGCCAGCAGCTTATTCTTGGGCGGAGGAACAGATACGCAGTATTTT. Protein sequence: CASSLFLGGGTDTQYF.

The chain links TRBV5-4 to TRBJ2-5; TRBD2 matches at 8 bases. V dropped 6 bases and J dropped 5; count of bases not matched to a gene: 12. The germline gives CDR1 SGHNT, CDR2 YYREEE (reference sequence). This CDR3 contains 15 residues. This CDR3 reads CASNLRAGGGETQYF. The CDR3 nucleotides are TGTGCCAGCAACCTTAGGGCGGGAGGAGGCGAGACCCAGTACTTC.